The 22 T cell receptor beta chains below come from one sample, sequenced in a study of T cells in Graves' hyperthyroidism and ophthalmopathy. The investigators amplified TCR beta CDR3 regions from RNA transcripts. The HTBI primer set served for first-round RT-PCR of the TCR CDR3. TCRdb ran MiXCR on the multiplex PCR reads and lists one entry per CDR3 protein. The table includes about 300,000 distinct CDR3 sequences, around 20% detected once. The sample comprised blood. These receptors all come from a man aged 45 to 65 with Graves' ophthalmopathy.

The chain joins TRBV9 to TRBJ2-1, with 11 bases aligning to TRBD2. This CDR3 spans 16 amino acids. CDR1 is SGDLS and CDR2 is YYNGEE in the germline V gene. The J segment lost 5 bases and the V segment lost 3 bases, leaving 7 bases of the junction unmatched. CDR3 sequence reads: CASSAPGTSGHNEQFF. CDR3 in DNA: TGTGCCAGCAGCGCTCCCGGGACTAGCGGCCACAATGAGCAGTTCTTC.

V usage is TRBV12-3 or TRBV12-4 and J usage is TRBJ1-3; TRBD1 aligns across 8 bases. CDR3 length equals 16 residues. V was pared by 6 bases and J by 0 bases, with 7 bases of the junction left unmatched. The CDR3 coding sequence is TGTGCCAGCAGGCCGGACAGGGCCTTCTCTGGAAACACCATATATTTT. Its protein product is CASRPDRAFSGNTIYF.

This clonotype was seen ten or more times. CDR3 in amino acids: CASSFSGQGKVDEQFF. Here the CDR3 DNA reads TGTGCCAGCAGCTTTTCGGGACAGGGAAAAGTCGATGAGCAGTTCTTC. The chain carries TRBV11-2 and TRBJ2-1; 9 bases line up with TRBD1. The CDR3 has 16 amino acids. CDR1 and CDR2 from the germline V gene are SGHAT and FQNNGV. J gave up 8 bases and V 3 bases, and 11 bases lay outside the gene matches.

At least ten counts were recorded for this clonotype. This rearrangement joins TRBV2 to TRBJ1-6; unclear D gene. The CDR3 length is 11 residues. CDR1 is SNHLY, CDR2 FYNNEI, per germline. V was clipped by 7 bases and J by 8 bases, with 6 bases between them. The CDR3 reads CASNGYSPLHF. CDR3 nucleotide sequence: TGTGCCAGCAACGGGTATTCACCCCTCCACTTT.

J is TRBJ2-3 and V is TRBV7-3, with D perhaps matching TRBD1 or TRBD2 (7 bases each). Germline V gene sequence: CDR1 SGHTA, CDR2 FQGTGA. V lost 6 bases and J lost 4, with 20 bases in between. This CDR3 region has 16 residues. Here the CDR3 reads CASSSDREGDPDTQYF. In nucleotides, the CDR3 is TGTGCCAGCAGTTCCGACAGGGAGGGGGATCCAGATACGCAGTATTTT.

The table lists this clonotype with many counts. This rearrangement joins TRBV30 to TRBJ1-2; D perhaps matches TRBD1 (5 bases). The CDR3 length is 14 residues. The V gene's germline CDR1 is GTSNPN and CDR2 SVGIG (reference sequence). V was shortened by 2 bases and J by 6 bases, with 16 bases between the two germline ends. CDR3 sequence: CAWSFGISGDGYTF. The DNA of the CDR3 is TGTGCCTGGAGTTTTGGGATTTCGGGGGATGGCTACACCTTC.

The V call is TRBV29-1, the J call TRBJ2-3; D is undetermined. There are 17 residues in the CDR3. Germline-derived CDR1 and CDR2 are SQVTM and ANQGSEA. With 2 bases removed from V and 1 base from J, the gap between germline ends came to 19 bases. The DNA of the CDR3 is TGCAGCGTTGAAAAGGAAGCTCCCTGGTTTGGCACAGATACGCAGTATTTT. Its protein is CSVEKEAPWFGTDTQYF.

This clonotype was recorded a few times. The rearrangement links TRBV20-1 to TRBJ2-2, with D possibly called TRBD1 or TRBD2 (6 bases each). Germline assignment: CDR1 DFQATT and CDR2 SNEGSKA (reference sequence). V was cut by 6 bases and J by 3 bases, with 20 bases left in between. The CDR3 totals 16 residues. The CDR3 sequence: CSAGETGGPYTGELFF. CDR3 bases: TGCAGTGCGGGAGAGACAGGAGGGCCGTACACCGGGGAGCTGTTTTTT.

The rearrangement joins TRBV7-2 to TRBJ1-5; D unclear. V lost 4 bases, J lost 2 bases, and 12 bases lay in between. The germline V gene encodes CDR1 SGHTA and CDR2 FQGNSA. The CDR3 sequence is 15 residues long. CDR3 amino acids: CASSSATDGNQPQHF. The CDR3 DNA follows: TGTGCCAGCAGCTCGGCAACCGACGGCAATCAGCCCCAGCATTTT.

The chain carries TRBV12-3 or TRBV12-4 and TRBJ2-2; 7 nucleotides match TRBD2. This CDR3 spans 17 amino acids. Trimming cost V 7 bases and J 1 base; bases outside gene matches: 12. The CDR3 DNA reads as TGTGCCAGCATCCTTGGGGTGGGCGGGGGGAACACCGGGGAGCTGTTTTTT. Its protein is CASILGVGGGNTGELFF.

This clonotype occurred a few times. The chain combines TRBV5-1 with TRBJ2-1; tentative D call: TRBD2 (5 bases). The CDR3 runs 11 residues. CDR1 is SGHRS and CDR2 is YFSETQ in the germline V gene. V shed 7 bases and J shed 9 bases, with 11 bases lying between them. CDR3 nucleotides: TGCGCCAGCCACAGCGGAGGTGAGCAGTTCTTC. Protein sequence: CASHSGGEQFF.

The V and J genes are TRBV11-2 and TRBJ2-7; D unclear. There are 12 residues in the CDR3. V lost 4 bases to trimming and J lost 5 bases, with 9 bases between them. Germline loops: CDR1 SGHAT, CDR2 FQNNGV. In DNA, the CDR3 is TGTGCCAGCAGCTCTGAGCGACACGAGCAGTACTTC. It yields the protein CASSSERHEQYF.

The sample holds many counts of this clonotype. This chain joins TRBV3-1 and TRBJ2-7, with D perhaps being TRBD1 or TRBD2 (6 bases each). V was trimmed by 0 bases and J by 0 bases, leaving 9 bases between them. The CDR3 covers 15 residues. The germline gives CDR1 LGHDT, CDR2 YNNKEL (reference sequence). The CDR3 protein is CASSQDPGASYEQYF. The CDR3 DNA is TGTGCCAGCAGCCAAGATCCGGGGGCCTCCTACGAGCAGTACTTC.

This clonotype was seen at least ten times. The chain recombines TRBV28 with TRBJ2-7; 10 bases line up with TRBD1. The CDR3 runs to 14 residues. V was clipped by 5 bases and J by 6 bases; unmatched bases: 7. CDR1 and CDR2 (germline): MDHEN, SYDVKM. This CDR3 is CASSTPGQGREQYF. As DNA, the CDR3 is TGTGCCAGCAGTACCCCGGGACAGGGGCGCGAGCAGTACTTC.

This clonotype has at least ten counts. The CDR3 reads CASSETSGRAWEYF. Here the CDR3 DNA reads TGTGCCAGCAGCGAGACTAGCGGGAGGGCCTGGGAGTACTTC. The V call is TRBV6-1, the J call TRBJ2-7, with 14 positions matching TRBD2. The V segment lost 6 bases and the J segment 11 bases; nucleotides outside the gene matches: 9. CDR1 and CDR2 from the germline V gene are MNHNS and SASEGT. There are 14 residues in the CDR3.

This rearrangement joins TRBV6-2 or TRBV6-3 to TRBJ2-1; 9 positions agree with TRBD2. This CDR3 region has 16 residues. The germline V gene has CDR1 MNHEY and CDR2 SVGEGT. V was clipped by 4 bases and J by 3 bases; unmatched bases: 7. This chain's CDR3 is CASSFSLAGRYNEQFF. In DNA form, the CDR3 reads TGTGCCAGCAGTTTCTCACTAGCGGGCCGCTACAATGAGCAGTTCTTC.

The rearrangement uses TRBV7-9 and TRBJ2-1; 8 bases fit TRBD2. The CDR3 has 15 residues. The ends lost 5 bases at V and 4 bases at J; junction bases unmatched: 7. Germline lookup yields CDR1 SEHNR and CDR2 FQNEAQ (reference sequence). Here the CDR3 reads CASSLSGKRYNEQFF. Written as DNA, the CDR3 is TGTGCCAGCAGCCTTAGCGGGAAACGTTACAATGAGCAGTTCTTC.

This clonotype was recorded a few times. This chain joins TRBV30 and TRBJ2-3; 9 positions match TRBD2. Germline V gene data show CDR1 as GTSNPN and CDR2 as SVGIG (reference sequence). The CDR3 consists of 15 residues. Trimming at V came to 0 bases and at J to 3 bases, leaving 4 bases not matched to a gene. The CDR3 loop reads CAWSVGSGRTDTQYF. In DNA form, the CDR3 reads TGTGCCTGGAGTGTGGGTAGCGGGAGAACAGATACGCAGTATTTT.

The sample holds a few counts of this clonotype. The rearrangement links TRBV10-2 to TRBJ2-1, with D uncertain. V gave up 4 bases and J gave up 2 bases, with 3 bases separating them. The CDR3 extends over 12 amino acids. The V gene's germline CDR1 is WSHSY and CDR2 SAAADI. The CDR3 DNA reads TGCGCCAGCAGTGTCGCCTACAATGAGCAGTTCTTC. This encodes CASSVAYNEQFF.

Points on this clonotype: Being one base from a much bigger clone, this may be a read error. The chain uses TRBV28 and TRBJ2-5, with D unclear. V dropped 9 bases and J dropped 5 bases, with 22 bases sitting between them. The CDR3 loop spans 15 amino acids. The germline CDR1 and CDR2 sequences are MDHEN and SYDVKM. The CDR3 bases are TGTGCCAGAAGCCATTTGGGGAAGATGGGGGAGACCCAGTACTTC. It codes for CARSHLGKMGETQYF.

This clonotype was counted ten times or more. This chain joins TRBV2 and TRBJ1-5; 7 positions agree with TRBD1. Looked up from germline, CDR1 is SNHLY and CDR2 is FYNNEI. The CDR3 runs to 16 residues. Trimming cost V 0 bases and J 7 bases; bases outside gene matches: 9. The CDR3 sequence: CASSEARGGQSQPQHF. DNA for the CDR3: TGTGCCAGCAGTGAAGCGCGGGGGGGACAGTCCCAGCCCCAGCATTTT.

The sample holds many counts of this clonotype. This rearrangement joins TRBV30 to TRBJ2-7, with D perhaps TRBD2 (5 bases). The CDR3 runs 14 residues. Trimming removed 1 base at V and 3 bases at J, with 13 bases between. The germline CDR1 and CDR2 sequences are GTSNPN and SVGIG (reference sequence). This chain's CDR3 is CAWSAPGLSYEQYF. The CDR3 coding sequence is TGTGCCTGGAGTGCCCCCGGACTGAGCTACGAGCAGTACTTC.